The source of this TCR beta chain is a study of blood T cell repertoires in COVID-19. This clone was detected once. Participants came from under 30 US areas, aged roughly 18 to 90 years. Cohort 3 recovered donors had two negative PCRs, clearance, or symptom resolution. Trimming pared 0 bases from V and 6 bases from J, leaving 15 bases between. The CDR3 is 16 residues long. Germline V gene sequence: CDR1 WSHSY, CDR2 SAAADI. In the original analysis: How many nucleated cells were present was estimated from reference gene primer amplification. Assay used: immunoSEQ multiplex PCR; TCRdb lists only in-frame clones, some missing. The DNA gave D and trimming, while V, J and clone size come from that table. The data show 310,000 or so clones, about 91% seen once.

The origin of this receptor is a young woman who had recovered from COVID-19. The V call is TRBV10-2, the J call TRBJ2-1; the D gene is possibly TRBD2 (7 bases). The sample taken for sequencing was PBMCs or T cells enriched from blood (not recorded which). The CDR3 region is CASSESVGGPPNEQFF. The CDR3 DNA is TGCGCCAGCAGTGAGTCAGTGGGGGGGCCCCCCAATGAGCAGTTCTTC.